These T cell receptor beta chains were read from a single sample in a study of technical replicates of blood from several donors. The repertoire was sequenced with immunoSEQ multiplex PCR; TCRdb's copy has only in-frame clones and lacks some. The sample holds approximately 51,000 clones, over 85% seen once. The source material was PBMCs. The source of these receptors is a human donor in good health. Some clones in this sample may be carry-over from other donors' samples. Each CDR3 is given with its conserved first and last residue. Fields, in order: J gene, D gene, V gene, CDR3 protein, CDR3 DNA. A D gene is named only where the DNA matches it firmly.

j_call: TRBJ2-5
d_call: .
v_call: TRBV7-8
cdr3_aa: CASSPIADLKETQYF
cdr3_nt: TGTGCCAGCAGCCCTATAGCGGACCTTAAAGAGACCCAGTACTTC

j_call: TRBJ1-2
d_call: .
v_call: TRBV5-4
cdr3_aa: CASRKAGQDYGYTF
cdr3_nt: TGTGCCAGCAGGAAAGCGGGGCAGGACTATGGCTACACCTTC

j_call: TRBJ2-1
d_call: TRBD2
v_call: TRBV5-1
cdr3_aa: CASSSTGTSNNEQFF
cdr3_nt: TGCGCCAGCAGCTCGACCGGGACTAGCAACAATGAGCAGTTCTTC

j_call: TRBJ2-5
d_call: .
v_call: TRBV5-1
cdr3_aa: CASSPESGTRQETQYF
cdr3_nt: TGCGCCAGCAGCCCGGAGTCGGGGACACGGCAAGAGACCCAGTACTTC

j_call: TRBJ1-1
d_call: .
v_call: TRBV18
cdr3_aa: CASSPGQLGGTEAFF
cdr3_nt: TGTGCCAGCTCACCTGGGCAGTTGGGTGGGACTGAAGCTTTCTTT

j_call: TRBJ2-2
d_call: .
v_call: TRBV5-4
cdr3_aa: CASSFSATGELFF
cdr3_nt: TGTGCCAGCAGCTTTAGCGCGACCGGGGAGCTGTTTTTT

j_call: TRBJ2-7
d_call: TRBD1
v_call: TRBV6-5
cdr3_aa: CASKSTGYEQYF
cdr3_nt: TGTGCCAGCAAGTCGACAGGGTACGAGCAGTACTTC

j_call: TRBJ1-2
d_call: .
v_call: TRBV5-1
cdr3_aa: CASSLEAGRSGYTF
cdr3_nt: TGCGCCAGCAGCTTGGAGGCGGGACGGAGTGGCTACACCTTC

j_call: TRBJ1-4
d_call: TRBD1
v_call: TRBV5-6
cdr3_aa: CASSSPGGREKLFF
cdr3_nt: TGTGCCAGCAGTTCTCCAGGGGGTCGGGAAAAACTGTTTTTT

j_call: TRBJ2-3
d_call: .
v_call: TRBV7-2
cdr3_aa: CASSVQGNADTQYF
cdr3_nt: TGTGCCAGCAGCGTACAGGGCAACGCAGATACGCAGTATTTT

j_call: TRBJ2-2
d_call: TRBD2
v_call: TRBV7-2
cdr3_aa: CASSLGTSGRRLGGELFF
cdr3_nt: TGTGCCAGCAGCTTAGGGACTAGCGGGAGGAGGCTCGGCGGGGAGCTGTTTTTT